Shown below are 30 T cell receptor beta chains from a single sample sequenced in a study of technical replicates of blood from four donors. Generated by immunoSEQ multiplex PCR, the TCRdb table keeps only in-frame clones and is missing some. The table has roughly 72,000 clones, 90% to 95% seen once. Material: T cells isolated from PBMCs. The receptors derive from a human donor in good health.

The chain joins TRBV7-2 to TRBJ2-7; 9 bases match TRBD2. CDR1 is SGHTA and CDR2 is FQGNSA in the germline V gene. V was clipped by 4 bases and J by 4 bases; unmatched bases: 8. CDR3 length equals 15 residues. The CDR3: CASSSSGAGGYEQYF. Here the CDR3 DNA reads TGTGCCAGCAGCTCCTCTGGCGCGGGAGGGTACGAGCAGTACTTC.

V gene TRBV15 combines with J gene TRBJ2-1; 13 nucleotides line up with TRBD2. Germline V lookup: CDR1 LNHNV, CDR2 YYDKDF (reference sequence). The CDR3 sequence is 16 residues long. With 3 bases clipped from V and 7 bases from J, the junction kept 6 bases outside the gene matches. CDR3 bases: TGTGCCACCAGCAGGGGACTAGCGGGGCTGAGGAATGAGCAGTTCTTC. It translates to CATSRGLAGLRNEQFF.

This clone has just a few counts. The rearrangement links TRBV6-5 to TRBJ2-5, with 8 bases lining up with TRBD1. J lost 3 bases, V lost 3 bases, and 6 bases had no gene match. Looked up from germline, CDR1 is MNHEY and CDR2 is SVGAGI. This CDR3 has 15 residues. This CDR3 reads CASSYPGTGEETQYF. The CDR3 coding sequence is TGTGCCAGCAGTTATCCCGGGACAGGAGAAGAGACCCAGTACTTC.

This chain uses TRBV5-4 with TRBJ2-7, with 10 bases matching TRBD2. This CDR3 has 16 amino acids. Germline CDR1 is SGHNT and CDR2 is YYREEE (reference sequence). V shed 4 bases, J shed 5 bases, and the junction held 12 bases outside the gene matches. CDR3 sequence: CASSRIASGSPNEQYF. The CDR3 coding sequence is TGTGCCAGCAGCCGAATAGCTAGCGGGAGTCCTAACGAGCAGTACTTC. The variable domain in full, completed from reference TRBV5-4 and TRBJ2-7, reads ETGVTQSPTHLIKTRGQQVTLRCSSQSGHNTVSWYQQALGQGPQFIFQYYREEENGRGNFPPRFSGLQFPNYSSELNVNALELDDSALYLCASSRIASGSPNEQYFGPGTRLTVT.

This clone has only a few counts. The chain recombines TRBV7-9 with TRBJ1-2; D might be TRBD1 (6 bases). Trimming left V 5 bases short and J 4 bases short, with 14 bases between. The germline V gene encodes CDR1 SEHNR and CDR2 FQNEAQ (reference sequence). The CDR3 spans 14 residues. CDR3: CASSPGVDGYGYTF. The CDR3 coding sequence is TGTGCCAGCAGCCCAGGGGTAGACGGCTATGGCTACACCTTC.

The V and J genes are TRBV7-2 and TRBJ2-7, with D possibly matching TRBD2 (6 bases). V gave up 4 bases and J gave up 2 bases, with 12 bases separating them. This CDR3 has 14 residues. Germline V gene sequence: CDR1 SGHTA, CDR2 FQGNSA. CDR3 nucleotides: TGTGCCAGCAGCTGGACGTGGGGGGCCTACGAGCAGTACTTC. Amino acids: CASSWTWGAYEQYF.

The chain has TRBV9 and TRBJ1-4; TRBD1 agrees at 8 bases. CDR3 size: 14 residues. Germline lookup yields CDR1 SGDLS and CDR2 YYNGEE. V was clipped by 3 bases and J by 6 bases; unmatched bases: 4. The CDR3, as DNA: TGTGCCAGCAGCGCGGACAGGGTACATGAAAAACTGTTTTTT. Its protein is CASSADRVHEKLFF.

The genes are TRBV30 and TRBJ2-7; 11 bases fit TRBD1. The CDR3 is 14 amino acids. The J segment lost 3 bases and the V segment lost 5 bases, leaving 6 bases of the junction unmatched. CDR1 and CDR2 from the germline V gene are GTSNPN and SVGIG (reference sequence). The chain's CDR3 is CAWHRGTGGYEQYF. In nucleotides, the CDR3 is TGTGCCTGGCACCGAGGGACAGGGGGCTACGAGCAGTACTTC.

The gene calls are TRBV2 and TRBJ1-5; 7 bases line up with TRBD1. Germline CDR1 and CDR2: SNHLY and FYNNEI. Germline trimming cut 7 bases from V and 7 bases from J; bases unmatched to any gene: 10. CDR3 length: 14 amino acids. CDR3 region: CASNGDSLAQPQHF. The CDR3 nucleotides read TGTGCCAGCAATGGGGACAGCCTGGCCCAGCCCCAGCATTTT.

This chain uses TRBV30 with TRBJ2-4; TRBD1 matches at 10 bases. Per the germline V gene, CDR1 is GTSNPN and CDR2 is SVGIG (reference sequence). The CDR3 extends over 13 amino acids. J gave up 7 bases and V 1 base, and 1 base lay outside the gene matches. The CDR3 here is CAWSADRGNIQYF. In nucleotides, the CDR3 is TGTGCCTGGAGTGCGGACAGGGGGAACATTCAGTACTTC.

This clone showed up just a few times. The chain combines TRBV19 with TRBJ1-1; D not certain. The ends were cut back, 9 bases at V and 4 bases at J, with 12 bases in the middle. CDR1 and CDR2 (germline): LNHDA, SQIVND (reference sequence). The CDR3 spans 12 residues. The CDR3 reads CASSLSSTEAFF. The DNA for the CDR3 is TGTGCCAGCTCCTTATCGAGCACTGAAGCTTTCTTT.

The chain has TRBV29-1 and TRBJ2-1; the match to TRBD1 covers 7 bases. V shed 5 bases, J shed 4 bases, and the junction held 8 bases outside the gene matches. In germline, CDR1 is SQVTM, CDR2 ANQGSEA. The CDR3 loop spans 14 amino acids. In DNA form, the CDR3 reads TGCAGCGTTAGGGGACAGTTAGAGTACAATGAGCAGTTCTTC. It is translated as CSVRGQLEYNEQFF.

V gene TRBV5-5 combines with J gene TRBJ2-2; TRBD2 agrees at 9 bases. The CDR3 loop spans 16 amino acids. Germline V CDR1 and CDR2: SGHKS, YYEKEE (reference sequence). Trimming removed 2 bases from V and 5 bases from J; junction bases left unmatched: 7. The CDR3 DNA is TGTGCCAGCAGCTTAATAGCGGGAGTTAGGACCGGGGAGCTGTTTTTT. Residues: CASSLIAGVRTGELFF.

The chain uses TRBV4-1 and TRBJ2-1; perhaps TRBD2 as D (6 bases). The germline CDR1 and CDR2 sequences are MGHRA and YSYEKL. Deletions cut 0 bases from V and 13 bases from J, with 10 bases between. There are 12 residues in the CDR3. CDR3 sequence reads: CASSQDFGSQFF. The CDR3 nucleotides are TGCGCCAGCAGCCAAGATTTCGGGAGTCAGTTCTTC.

Here the CDR3 DNA reads TGTGCCAGCAGGGGAGACAGGGACAGTCAGCCCCAGCATTTT. This sequence encodes CASRGDRDSQPQHF. The rearrangement joins TRBV28 to TRBJ1-5, with TRBD1 matching over 7 bases. Germline V gene sequence: CDR1 MDHEN, CDR2 SYDVKM. J lost 6 bases, V lost 6 bases, and 8 bases had no gene match. CDR3 length: 14 amino acids.

The CDR3 DNA follows: TGCAGTGCAAGACTAGTCTATGAGCAGTTCTTC. Translating gives CSARLVYEQFF. This sequence joins TRBV20-1 and TRBJ2-1, with D maybe TRBD2 (6 bases). Trimming shortened V by 6 bases and J by 8 bases, and 11 bases separated the two germline ends. Germline V gene data show CDR1 as DFQATT and CDR2 as SNEGSKA (reference sequence). CDR3 length equals 11 residues.

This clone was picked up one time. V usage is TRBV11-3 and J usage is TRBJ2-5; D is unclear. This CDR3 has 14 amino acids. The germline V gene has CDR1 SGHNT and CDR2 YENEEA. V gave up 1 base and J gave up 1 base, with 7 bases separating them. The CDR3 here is CASSLVRSQETQYF. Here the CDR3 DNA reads TGTGCCAGCAGCTTAGTTCGCAGCCAAGAGACCCAGTACTTC.

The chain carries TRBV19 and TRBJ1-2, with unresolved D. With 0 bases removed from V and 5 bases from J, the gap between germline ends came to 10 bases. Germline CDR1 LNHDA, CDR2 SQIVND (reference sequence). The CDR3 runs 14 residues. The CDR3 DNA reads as TGTGCCAGTAGTATAGATCTGGAGGGTTATGGCTACACCTTC. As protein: CASSIDLEGYGYTF.

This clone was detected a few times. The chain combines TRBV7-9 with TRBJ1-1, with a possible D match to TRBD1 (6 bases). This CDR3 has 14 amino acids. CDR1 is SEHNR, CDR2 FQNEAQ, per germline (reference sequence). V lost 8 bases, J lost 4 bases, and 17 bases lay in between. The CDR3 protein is CASSRQAESTEAFF. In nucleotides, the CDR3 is TGTGCCAGCTCCCGACAGGCGGAGAGCACTGAAGCTTTCTTT.

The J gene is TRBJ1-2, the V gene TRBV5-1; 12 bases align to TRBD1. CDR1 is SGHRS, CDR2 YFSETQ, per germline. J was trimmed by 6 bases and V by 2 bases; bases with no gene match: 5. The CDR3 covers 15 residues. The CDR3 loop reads CASSFGTGGADGYTF. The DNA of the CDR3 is TGCGCCAGCAGCTTTGGGACAGGGGGCGCCGATGGCTACACCTTC.

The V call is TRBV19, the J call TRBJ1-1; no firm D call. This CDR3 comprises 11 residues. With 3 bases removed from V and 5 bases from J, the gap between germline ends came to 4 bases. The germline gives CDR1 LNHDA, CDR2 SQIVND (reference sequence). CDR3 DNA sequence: TGTGCCAGTAGTATGCGTACTGAAGCTTTCTTT. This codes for CASSMRTEAFF.

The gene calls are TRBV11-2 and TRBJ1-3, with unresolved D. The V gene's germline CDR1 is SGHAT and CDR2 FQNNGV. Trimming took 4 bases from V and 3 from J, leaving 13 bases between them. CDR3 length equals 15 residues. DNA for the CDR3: TGTGCCAGCAGCTGGACTGCCTTAGGTGGAAACACCATATATTTT. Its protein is CASSWTALGGNTIYF.

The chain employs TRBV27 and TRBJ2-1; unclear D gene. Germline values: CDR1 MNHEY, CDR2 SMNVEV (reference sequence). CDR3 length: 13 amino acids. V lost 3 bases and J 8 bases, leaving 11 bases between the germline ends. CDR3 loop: CASSFSVGDEQFF. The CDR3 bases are TGTGCCAGCAGTTTCTCAGTTGGAGATGAGCAGTTCTTC.

DNA of the CDR3: TGTGCCAGCAGTTACCCGGGGGGTTTTGGGGGCTACACCTTC. It encodes CASSYPGGFGGYTF. The chain is built from TRBV6-5 and TRBJ1-2, with D maybe TRBD1 (5 bases). This CDR3 contains 14 residues. Trimming pared 2 bases from V and 8 bases from J, leaving 15 bases between. Germline V lookup: CDR1 MNHEY, CDR2 SVGAGI.

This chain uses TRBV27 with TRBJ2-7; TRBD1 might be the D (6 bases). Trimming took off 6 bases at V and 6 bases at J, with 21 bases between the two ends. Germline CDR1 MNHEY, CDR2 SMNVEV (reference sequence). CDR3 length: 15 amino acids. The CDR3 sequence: CASSRSHSRGREQYF. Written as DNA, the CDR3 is TGTGCCAGCAGCCGTTCCCACTCCAGGGGACGCGAGCAGTACTTC.

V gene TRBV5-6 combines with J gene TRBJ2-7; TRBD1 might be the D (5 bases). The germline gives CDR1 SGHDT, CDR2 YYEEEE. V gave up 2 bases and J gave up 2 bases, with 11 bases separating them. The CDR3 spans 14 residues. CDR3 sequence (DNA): TGTGCCAGCAGCTTACAGGACCTAACCTACGAGCAGTACTTC. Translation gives CASSLQDLTYEQYF. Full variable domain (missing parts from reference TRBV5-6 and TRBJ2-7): DAGVTQSPTHLIKTRGQQVTLRCSPKSGHDTVSWYQQALGQGPQFIFQYYEEEERQRGNFPDRFSGHQFPNYSSELNVNALLLGDSALYLCASSLQDLTYEQYFGPGTRLTVT.

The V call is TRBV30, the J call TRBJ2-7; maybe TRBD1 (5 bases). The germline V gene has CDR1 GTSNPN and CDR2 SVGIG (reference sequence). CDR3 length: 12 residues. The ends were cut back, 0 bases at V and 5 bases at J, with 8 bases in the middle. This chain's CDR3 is CAWSVPGHEQYF. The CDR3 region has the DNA TGTGCCTGGAGTGTACCAGGGCACGAGCAGTACTTC.

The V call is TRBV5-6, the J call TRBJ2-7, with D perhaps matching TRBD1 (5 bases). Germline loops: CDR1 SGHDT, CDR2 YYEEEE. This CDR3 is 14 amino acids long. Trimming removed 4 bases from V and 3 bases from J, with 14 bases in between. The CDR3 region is CASSRLGQFYEQYF. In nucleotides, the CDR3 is TGTGCCAGCAGCCGGCTAGGACAATTCTACGAGCAGTACTTC. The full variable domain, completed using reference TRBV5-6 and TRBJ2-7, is DAGVTQSPTHLIKTRGQQVTLRCSPKSGHDTVSWYQQALGQGPQFIFQYYEEEERQRGNFPDRFSGHQFPNYSSELNVNALLLGDSALYLCASSRLGQFYEQYFGPGTRLTVT.

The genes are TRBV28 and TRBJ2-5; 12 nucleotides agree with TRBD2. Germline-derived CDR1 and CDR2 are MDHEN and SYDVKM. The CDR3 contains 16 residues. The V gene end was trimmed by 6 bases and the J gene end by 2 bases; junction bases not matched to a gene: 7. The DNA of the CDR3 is TGTGCCAGCAGCATAACTAGCGGGAGGCCACAAGAGACCCAGTACTTC. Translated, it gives CASSITSGRPQETQYF.

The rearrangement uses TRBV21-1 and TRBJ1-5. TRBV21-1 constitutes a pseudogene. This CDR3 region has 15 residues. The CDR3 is CASSKGSGINQPQHF. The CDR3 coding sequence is TGTGCCAGCAGCAAAGGGTCGGGGATTAATCAGCCCCAGCATTTT.